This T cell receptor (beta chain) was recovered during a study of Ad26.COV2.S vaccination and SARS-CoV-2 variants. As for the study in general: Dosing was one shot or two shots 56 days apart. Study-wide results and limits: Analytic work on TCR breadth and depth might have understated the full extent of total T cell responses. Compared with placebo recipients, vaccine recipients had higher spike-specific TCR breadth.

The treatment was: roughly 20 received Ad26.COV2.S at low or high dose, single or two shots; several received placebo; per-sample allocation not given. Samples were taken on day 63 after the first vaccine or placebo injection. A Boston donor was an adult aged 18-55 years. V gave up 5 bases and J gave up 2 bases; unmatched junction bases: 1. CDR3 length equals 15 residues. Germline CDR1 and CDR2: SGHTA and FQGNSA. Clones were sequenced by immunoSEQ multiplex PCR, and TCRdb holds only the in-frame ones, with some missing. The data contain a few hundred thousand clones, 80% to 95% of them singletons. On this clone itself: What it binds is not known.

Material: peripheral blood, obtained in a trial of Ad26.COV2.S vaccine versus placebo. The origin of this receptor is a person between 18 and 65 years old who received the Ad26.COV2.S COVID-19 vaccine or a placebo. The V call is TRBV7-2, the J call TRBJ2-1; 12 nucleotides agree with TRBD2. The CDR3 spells CASSPSGGAYNEQFF. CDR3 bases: TGTGCCAGCAGCCCTAGCGGGGGGGCCTACAATGAGCAGTTCTTC.